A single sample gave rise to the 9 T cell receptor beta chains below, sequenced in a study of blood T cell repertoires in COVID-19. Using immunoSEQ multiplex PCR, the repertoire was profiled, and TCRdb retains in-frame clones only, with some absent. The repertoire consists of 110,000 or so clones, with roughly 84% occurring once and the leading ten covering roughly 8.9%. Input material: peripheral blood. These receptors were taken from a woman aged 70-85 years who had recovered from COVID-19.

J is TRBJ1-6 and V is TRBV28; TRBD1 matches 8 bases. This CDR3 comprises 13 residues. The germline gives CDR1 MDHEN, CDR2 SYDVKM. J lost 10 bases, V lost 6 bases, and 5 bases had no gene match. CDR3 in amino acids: CASRDREESPLHF. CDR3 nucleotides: TGTGCCAGCAGGGACAGGGAGGAATCACCCCTCCACTTT.

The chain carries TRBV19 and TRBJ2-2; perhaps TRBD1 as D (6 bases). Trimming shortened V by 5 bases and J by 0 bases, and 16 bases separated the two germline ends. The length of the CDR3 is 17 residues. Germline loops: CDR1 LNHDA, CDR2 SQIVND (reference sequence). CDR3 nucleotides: TGTGCCAGTAGTCCCCAACGGGACAAGACGAACACCGGGGAGCTGTTTTTT. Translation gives CASSPQRDKTNTGELFF.

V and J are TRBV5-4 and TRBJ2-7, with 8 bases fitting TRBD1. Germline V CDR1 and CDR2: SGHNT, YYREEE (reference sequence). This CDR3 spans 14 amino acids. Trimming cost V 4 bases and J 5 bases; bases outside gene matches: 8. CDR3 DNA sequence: TGTGCCAGCAGCCCCCAGGACAGGGTCGACGAGCAGTACTTC. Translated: CASSPQDRVDEQYF.

The CDR3 DNA reads as TGTGCCAGCAGCGTAGACAGGGCATCGGCCCAGTACTTC. Amino acids: CASSVDRASAQYF. The chain combines TRBV7-2 with TRBJ2-5; 7 bases line up with TRBD1. Germline-derived CDR1 and CDR2 are SGHTA and FQGNSA. The CDR3 sequence is 13 residues long. V gave up 5 bases and J gave up 9 bases; unmatched junction bases: 9.

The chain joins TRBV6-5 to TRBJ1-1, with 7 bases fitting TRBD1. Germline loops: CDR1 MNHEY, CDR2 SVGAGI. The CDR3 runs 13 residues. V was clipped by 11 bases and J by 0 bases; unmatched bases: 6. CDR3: CAGRTGLNTEAFF. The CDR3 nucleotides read TGTGCCGGGAGGACAGGTCTGAACACTGAAGCTTTCTTT.

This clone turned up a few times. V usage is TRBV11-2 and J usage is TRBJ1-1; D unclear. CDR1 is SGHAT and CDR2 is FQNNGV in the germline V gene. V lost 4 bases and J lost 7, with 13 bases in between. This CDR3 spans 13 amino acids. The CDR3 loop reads CASSSTSGGEAFF. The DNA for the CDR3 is TGTGCCAGCAGCTCAACCTCGGGAGGTGAAGCTTTCTTT.

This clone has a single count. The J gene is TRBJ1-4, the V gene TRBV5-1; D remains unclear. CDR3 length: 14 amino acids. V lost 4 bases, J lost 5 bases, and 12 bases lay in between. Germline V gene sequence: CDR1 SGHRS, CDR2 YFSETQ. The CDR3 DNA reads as TGCGCCAGCAGCCATGGGAGAGGGAATGAAAAACTGTTTTTT. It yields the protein CASSHGRGNEKLFF. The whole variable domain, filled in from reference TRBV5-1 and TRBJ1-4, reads KAGVTQTPRYLIKTRGQQVTLSCSPISGHRSVSWYQQTPGQGLQFLFEYFSETQRNKGNFPGRFSGRQFSNSRSEMNVSTLELGDSALYLCASSHGRGNEKLFFGSGTQLSVL.

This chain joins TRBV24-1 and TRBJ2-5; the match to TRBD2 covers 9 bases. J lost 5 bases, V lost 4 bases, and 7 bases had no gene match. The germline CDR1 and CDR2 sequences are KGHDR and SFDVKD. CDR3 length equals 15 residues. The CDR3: CATSEVAGVFETQYF. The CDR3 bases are TGTGCCACCAGTGAGGTAGCGGGAGTATTCGAGACCCAGTACTTC.

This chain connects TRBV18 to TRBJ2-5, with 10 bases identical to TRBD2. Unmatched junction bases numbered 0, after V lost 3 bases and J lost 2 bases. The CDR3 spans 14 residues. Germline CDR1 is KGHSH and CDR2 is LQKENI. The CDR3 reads CASSPTSGQETQYF. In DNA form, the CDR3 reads TGTGCCAGCTCACCGACTAGCGGGCAAGAGACCCAGTACTTC.